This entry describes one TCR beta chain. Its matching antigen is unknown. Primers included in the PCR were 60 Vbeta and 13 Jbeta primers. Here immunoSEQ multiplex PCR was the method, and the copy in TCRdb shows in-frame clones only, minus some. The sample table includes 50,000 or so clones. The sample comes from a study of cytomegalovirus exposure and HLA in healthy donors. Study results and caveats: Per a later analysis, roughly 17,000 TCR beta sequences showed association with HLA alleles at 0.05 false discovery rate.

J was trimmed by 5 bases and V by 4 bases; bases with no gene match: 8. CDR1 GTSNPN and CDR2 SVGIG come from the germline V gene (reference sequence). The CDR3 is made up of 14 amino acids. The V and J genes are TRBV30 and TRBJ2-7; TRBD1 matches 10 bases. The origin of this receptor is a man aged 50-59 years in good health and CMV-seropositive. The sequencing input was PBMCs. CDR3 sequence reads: CAWIADRGGNEQYF. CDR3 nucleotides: TGTGCCTGGATTGCGGACAGGGGGGGCAACGAGCAGTACTTC.